This T cell receptor (beta chain) is from a study of blood T cell repertoires in COVID-19. The method was immunoSEQ multiplex PCR; TCRdb's version includes in-frame clones alone and lacks a portion of them. The sample lists tens of thousands of clones, over 75% occurring once. Germline V gene lookup returns CDR1 SQVTM and CDR2 ANQGSEA. The CDR3 spans 14 residues. V lost 3 bases and J lost 5; bases outside the gene matches: 6. The J gene is TRBJ2-5, the V gene TRBV29-1; TRBD1 agrees at 10 bases. This TCR was recovered from a man over 45 with acute or convalescent COVID-19. What was sequenced was peripheral blood. The CDR3 loop is CSVDKGQGSETQYF. Here the CDR3 DNA reads TGCAGCGTTGATAAGGGACAGGGGAGCGAGACCCAGTACTTC.